Listed below are T cell receptor beta chains from one sample, sequenced in a study of T-cell reconstitution after alpha-beta-depleted transplantation in children. A single record per CDR3 protein comes from TCRdb applying MiXCR to the PCR reads. Of under 250,000 distinct CDR3 sequences in the sample, around 25% were seen once. This specimen was PBMCs, mostly from graft donor cells, taken 360 days after TCRalphabeta/CD19-depleted stem cell transplant. The receptor set was obtained from a female patient aged 2-9 years who had a stem cell transplant for congenital amegakaryocytic thrombocytopenia, so the T cells may come from the graft donor. Both conserved end residues are part of each CDR3. The order of the fields is D gene, J gene, clone size, V gene, CDR3 protein, CDR3 DNA. A D gene is named only where the DNA matches it firmly. Clone size is stated in some rows and not others, as once, few, many or a class when expanded.

d_gene: -
j_gene: TRBJ2-7
abundance: -
v_gene: TRBV3-1
CDR3aa: CATSQDISGFNEQYF
CDR3nt: TGTGCCACCAGCCAAGATATCAGCGGGTTCAACGAGCAGTACTTC

d_gene: -
j_gene: TRBJ2-2
abundance: many
v_gene: TRBV3-1
CDR3aa: CASSHGTRNTGELFF
CDR3nt: TGTGCCAGCAGCCATGGGACACGGAACACCGGGGAGCTGTTTTTT

d_gene: TRBD1
j_gene: TRBJ2-7
abundance: few
v_gene: TRBV5-1
CDR3aa: CASSLQGQVYEQYF
CDR3nt: TGCGCCAGCAGCTTACAGGGGCAGGTCTACGAGCAGTACTTC

d_gene: -
j_gene: TRBJ2-7
abundance: -
v_gene: TRBV27
CDR3aa: CASRDTNPYEQYF
CDR3nt: TGTGCCAGCCGAGACACGAACCCCTACGAGCAGTACTTC

d_gene: -
j_gene: TRBJ2-1
abundance: -
v_gene: TRBV20-1
CDR3aa: CSVGGYVRDEQFF
CDR3nt: TGCAGTGTTGGGGGCTACGTTCGGGATGAGCAGTTCTTC

d_gene: -
j_gene: TRBJ2-7
abundance: -
v_gene: TRBV6-1
CDR3aa: CASSAGRAGGYEQYF
CDR3nt: TGTGCCAGCAGTGCAGGTCGGGCCGGGGGCTACGAGCAGTACTTC

d_gene: TRBD2
j_gene: TRBJ2-7
abundance: many
v_gene: TRBV4-2
CDR3aa: CASSPHGLAGPYEQYF
CDR3nt: TGTGCCAGCAGCCCCCATGGACTAGCGGGGCCCTACGAGCAGTACTTC

d_gene: -
j_gene: TRBJ1-1
abundance: -
v_gene: TRBV7-3
CDR3aa: CASSLLAGFEAFF
CDR3nt: TGTGCCAGCAGCTTATTGGCGGGATTTGAAGCTTTCTTT

d_gene: -
j_gene: TRBJ2-3
abundance: few
v_gene: TRBV14
CDR3aa: CASSQTRVTQYF
CDR3nt: TGTGCCAGCAGCCAGACCCGAGTTACGCAGTATTTT

d_gene: TRBD1
j_gene: TRBJ2-7
abundance: -
v_gene: TRBV7-6
CDR3aa: CASSSGTGVTHEQYF
CDR3nt: TGTGCCAGCAGCTCCGGGACAGGGGTGACCCACGAGCAGTACTTC

d_gene: -
j_gene: TRBJ1-2
abundance: few
v_gene: TRBV10-3
CDR3aa: CAISESVGRDYGYTF
CDR3nt: TGTGCCATCAGTGAGTCGGTCGGGCGGGACTATGGCTACACCTTC

d_gene: -
j_gene: TRBJ2-1
abundance: -
v_gene: TRBV15
CDR3aa: CATSREGSRDGEQFF
CDR3nt: TGTGCCACCAGCCGGGAAGGGTCCCGGGACGGGGAGCAGTTCTTC

d_gene: -
j_gene: TRBJ2-3
abundance: -
v_gene: TRBV20-1
CDR3aa: CSASDPAESTDTQYF
CDR3nt: TGCAGTGCTAGCGATCCAGCGGAGAGCACAGATACGCAGTATTTT

d_gene: -
j_gene: TRBJ2-1
abundance: -
v_gene: TRBV2
CDR3aa: CASSESAQNNEQFF
CDR3nt: TGTGCCAGCAGTGAATCGGCTCAGAACAATGAGCAGTTCTTC

d_gene: -
j_gene: TRBJ2-5
abundance: -
v_gene: TRBV12-3/TRBV12-4
CDR3aa: CASTKAPVGTQYF
CDR3nt: TGTGCCAGCACTAAGGCACCTGTGGGGACCCAGTACTTC

d_gene: -
j_gene: TRBJ1-3
abundance: -
v_gene: TRBV28
CDR3aa: CASSLGTASGNTIYF
CDR3nt: TGTGCCAGCAGTTTAGGGACGGCCTCTGGAAACACCATATATTTT

d_gene: -
j_gene: TRBJ2-2
abundance: -
v_gene: TRBV29-1
CDR3aa: CSVWRGGANTGELFF
CDR3nt: TGCAGCGTTTGGAGGGGGGGCGCGAACACCGGGGAGCTGTTTTTT

d_gene: TRBD2
j_gene: TRBJ2-5
abundance: -
v_gene: TRBV6-1
CDR3aa: CASSARLARGETQYF
CDR3nt: TGTGCCAGCAGCGCCAGACTAGCCCGAGGGGAGACCCAGTACTTC

d_gene: -
j_gene: TRBJ1-1
abundance: few
v_gene: TRBV6-2/TRBV6-3
CDR3aa: CASSYRVSTEAFF
CDR3nt: TGTGCCAGCAGTTACAGGGTGTCCACTGAAGCTTTCTTT

d_gene: TRBD1
j_gene: TRBJ2-7
abundance: -
v_gene: TRBV29-1
CDR3aa: CSVRRQGYYEQYF
CDR3nt: TGCAGCGTCCGCAGACAGGGCTACTACGAGCAGTACTTC

d_gene: -
j_gene: TRBJ1-5
abundance: few
v_gene: TRBV10-3
CDR3aa: CAISENRNQPQHF
CDR3nt: TGTGCCATCAGTGAGAACAGAAATCAGCCCCAGCATTTT

d_gene: TRBD2
j_gene: TRBJ2-5
abundance: -
v_gene: TRBV20-1
CDR3aa: CSALLAPSEGAQCF
CDR3nt: TGCAGTGCTTTACTAGCGCCCTCAGAGGGAGCCCAGTGCTTC

d_gene: TRBD1
j_gene: TRBJ1-1
abundance: -
v_gene: TRBV5-1
CDR3aa: CASSSDRGAGNTEAFF
CDR3nt: TGCGCCAGCAGCAGTGACAGGGGCGCGGGGAACACTGAAGCTTTCTTT

d_gene: -
j_gene: TRBJ1-3
abundance: few
v_gene: TRBV7-8
CDR3aa: CASTEFELVSSGNTIYF
CDR3nt: TGTGCCAGCACCGAATTTGAGCTAGTGAGCTCTGGAAACACCATATATTTT

d_gene: -
j_gene: TRBJ2-7
abundance: -
v_gene: TRBV12-3/TRBV12-4
CDR3aa: CASSTPQGGAYEQYF
CDR3nt: TGTGCCAGCAGTACCCCACAGGGAGGGGCCTACGAGCAGTACTTC

d_gene: -
j_gene: TRBJ2-3
abundance: -
v_gene: TRBV28
CDR3aa: CASRNFGDSTDTQYF
CDR3nt: TGTGCCAGCAGGAATTTTGGGGACAGCACAGATACGCAGTATTTT